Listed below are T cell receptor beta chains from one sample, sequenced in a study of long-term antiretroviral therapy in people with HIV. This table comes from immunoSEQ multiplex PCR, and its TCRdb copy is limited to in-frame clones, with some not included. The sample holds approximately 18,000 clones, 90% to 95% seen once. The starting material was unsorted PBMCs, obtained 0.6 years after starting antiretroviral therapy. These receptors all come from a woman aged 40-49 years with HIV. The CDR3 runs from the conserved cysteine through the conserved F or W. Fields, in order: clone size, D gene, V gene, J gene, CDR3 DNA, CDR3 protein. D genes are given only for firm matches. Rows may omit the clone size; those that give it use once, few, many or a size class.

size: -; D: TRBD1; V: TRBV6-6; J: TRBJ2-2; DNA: TGTGCCAGCAGTTACTCGAGGGGGCCCGGGGAGCTGTTTTTT; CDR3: CASSYSRGPGELFF
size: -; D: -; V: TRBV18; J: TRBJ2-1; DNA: TGTGCCAGCTCCAAGGATAGCGATGAGCAGTTCTTC; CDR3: CASSKDSDEQFF
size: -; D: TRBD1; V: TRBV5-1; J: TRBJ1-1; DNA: TGCGCCAGCAGCCCCGGGACAGGGGAGACTGAAGCTTTCTTT; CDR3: CASSPGTGETEAFF
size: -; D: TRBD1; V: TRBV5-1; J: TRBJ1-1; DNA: TGCGCCAGCAGCAGGGAAGGACAGGCTATTGAAGCTTTCTTT; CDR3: CASSREGQAIEAFF
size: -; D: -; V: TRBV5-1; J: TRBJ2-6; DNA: TGCGCCAGCAGCTTGACTGGGGGCGAGTTCTCTGGGGCCAACGTCCTGACTTTC; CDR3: CASSLTGGEFSGANVLTF
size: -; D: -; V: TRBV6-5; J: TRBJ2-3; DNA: TGTGCCAGCAGTTACACGACTAGTTCCACAGATACGCAGTATTTT; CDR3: CASSYTTSSTDTQYF
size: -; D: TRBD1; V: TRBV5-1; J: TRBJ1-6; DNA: TGCGCCAGCAGCTGGGCTGTGACAGGGGGAGGTTCACCCCTCCACTTT; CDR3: CASSWAVTGGGSPLHF
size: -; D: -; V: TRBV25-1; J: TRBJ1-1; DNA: TGTGCCAGCAGCCCCCCCTCTATGAACACTGAAGCTTTCTTT; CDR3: CASSPPSMNTEAFF
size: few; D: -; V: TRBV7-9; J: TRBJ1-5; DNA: TGTGCCAGCAGCTTAGGACAGAATGGCCAGCCCCAGCATTTT; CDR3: CASSLGQNGQPQHF
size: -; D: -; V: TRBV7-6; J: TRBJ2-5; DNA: TGTGCCAGCAGCTTAGGGCCGGCAGGGCAGCTAGAGACCCAGTACTTC; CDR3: CASSLGPAGQLETQYF
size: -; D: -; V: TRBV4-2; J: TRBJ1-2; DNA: TGTGCCAGCAGCCCCCGGGACACTTCTAACTATGGCTACACCTTC; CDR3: CASSPRDTSNYGYTF
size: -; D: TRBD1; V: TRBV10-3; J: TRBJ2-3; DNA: TGTGCCTCCTCACAGGGGGCTGGAGGAGATACGCAGTATTTT; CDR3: CASSQGAGGDTQYF
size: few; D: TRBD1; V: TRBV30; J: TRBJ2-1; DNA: TGTGCCTGGAGGCCTCCCGTGCGGGACAGGGCCTCGGCGGTGGCGTTCTTC; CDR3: CAWRPPVRDRASAVAFF
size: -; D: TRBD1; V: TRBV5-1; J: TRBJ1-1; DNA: TGCGCCAGCAGCCCTGGGGACAGGCTGGGGAACACTGAAGCTTTCTTT; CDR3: CASSPGDRLGNTEAFF
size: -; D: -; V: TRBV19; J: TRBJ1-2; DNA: TGTGCCAGTAGTAGGGGAGACTTTAACTATGGCTACACCTTC; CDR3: CASSRGDFNYGYTF
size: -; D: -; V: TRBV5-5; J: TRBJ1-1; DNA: TGTGCCAGCAGCTTAACCTTCCCCATGAACACTGAAGCTTTCTTT; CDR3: CASSLTFPMNTEAFF